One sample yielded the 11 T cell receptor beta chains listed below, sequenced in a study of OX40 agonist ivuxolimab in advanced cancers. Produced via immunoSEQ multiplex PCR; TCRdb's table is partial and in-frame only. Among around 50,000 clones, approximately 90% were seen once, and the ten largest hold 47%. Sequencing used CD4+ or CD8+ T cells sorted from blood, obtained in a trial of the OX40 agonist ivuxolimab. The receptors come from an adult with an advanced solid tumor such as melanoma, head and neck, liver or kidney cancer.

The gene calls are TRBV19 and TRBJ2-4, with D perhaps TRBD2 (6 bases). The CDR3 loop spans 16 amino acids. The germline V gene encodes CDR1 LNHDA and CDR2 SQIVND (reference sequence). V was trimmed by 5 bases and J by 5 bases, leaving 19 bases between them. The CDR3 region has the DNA TGTGCCAGTAGTCCCTTATTGGGACTCTTGGAAAACATTCAGTACTTC. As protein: CASSPLLGLLENIQYF.

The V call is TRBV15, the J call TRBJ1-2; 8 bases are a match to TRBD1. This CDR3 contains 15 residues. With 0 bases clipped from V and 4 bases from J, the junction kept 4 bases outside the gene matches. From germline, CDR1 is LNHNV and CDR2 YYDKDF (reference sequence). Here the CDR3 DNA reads TGTGCCACCAGCAGAGATACAGGGGGAATCTATGGCTACACCTTC. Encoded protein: CATSRDTGGIYGYTF.

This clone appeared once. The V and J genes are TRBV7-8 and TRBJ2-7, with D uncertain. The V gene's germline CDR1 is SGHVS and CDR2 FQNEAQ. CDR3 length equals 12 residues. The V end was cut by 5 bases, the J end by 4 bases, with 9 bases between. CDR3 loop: CASSVPGYEQYF. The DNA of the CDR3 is TGTGCCAGCAGCGTCCCGGGTTACGAGCAGTACTTC.

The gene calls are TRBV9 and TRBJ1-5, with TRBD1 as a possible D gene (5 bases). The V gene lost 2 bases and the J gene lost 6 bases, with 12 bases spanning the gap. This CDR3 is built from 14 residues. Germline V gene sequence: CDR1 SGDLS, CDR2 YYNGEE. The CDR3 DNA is TGTGCCAGCAGCGTTTCAGGGCAGGGTCAGCCCCAGCATTTT. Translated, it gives CASSVSGQGQPQHF.

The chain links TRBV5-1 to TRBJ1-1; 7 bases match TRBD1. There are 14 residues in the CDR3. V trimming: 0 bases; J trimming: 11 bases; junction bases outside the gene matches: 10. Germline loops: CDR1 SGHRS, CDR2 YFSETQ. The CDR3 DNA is TGCGCCAGCAGCTTGGGGACAGGTCAGGAAGACGCTTTCTTT. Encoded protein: CASSLGTGQEDAFF. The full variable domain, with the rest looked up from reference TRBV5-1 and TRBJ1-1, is KAGVTQTPRYLIKTRGQQVTLSCSPISGHRSVSWYQQTPGQGLQFLFEYFSETQRNKGNFPGRFSGRQFSNSRSEMNVSTLELGDSALYLCASSLGTGQEDAFFGQGTRLTVV.

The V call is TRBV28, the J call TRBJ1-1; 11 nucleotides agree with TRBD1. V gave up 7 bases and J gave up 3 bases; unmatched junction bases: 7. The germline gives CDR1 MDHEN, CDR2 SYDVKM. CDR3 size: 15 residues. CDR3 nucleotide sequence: TGTGCCAGCATCACCTTGGACAGGGGGCACACTGAAGCTTTCTTT. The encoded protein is CASITLDRGHTEAFF.

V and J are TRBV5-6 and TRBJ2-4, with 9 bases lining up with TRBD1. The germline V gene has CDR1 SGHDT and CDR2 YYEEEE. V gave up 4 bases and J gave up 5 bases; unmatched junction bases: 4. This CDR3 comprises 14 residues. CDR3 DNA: TGTGCCAGCAGCCCGGGACAGGGCGAAAACATTCAGTACTTC. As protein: CASSPGQGENIQYF.

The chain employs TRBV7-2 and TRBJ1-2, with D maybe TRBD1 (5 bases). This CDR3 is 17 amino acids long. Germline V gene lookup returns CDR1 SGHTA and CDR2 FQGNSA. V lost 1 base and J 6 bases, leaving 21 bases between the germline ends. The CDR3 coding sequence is TGTGCCAGCAGCTTAGAAGGACTAGGAGGGGTGTCAAATGGCTACACCTTC. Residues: CASSLEGLGGVSNGYTF.

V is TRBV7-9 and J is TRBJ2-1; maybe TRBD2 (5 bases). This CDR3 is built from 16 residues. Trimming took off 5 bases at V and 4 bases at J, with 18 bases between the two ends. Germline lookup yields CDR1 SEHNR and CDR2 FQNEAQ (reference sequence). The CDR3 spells CASSPEGQRLYNEQFF. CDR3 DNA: TGTGCCAGCAGCCCTGAGGGCCAACGCCTGTACAATGAGCAGTTCTTC.

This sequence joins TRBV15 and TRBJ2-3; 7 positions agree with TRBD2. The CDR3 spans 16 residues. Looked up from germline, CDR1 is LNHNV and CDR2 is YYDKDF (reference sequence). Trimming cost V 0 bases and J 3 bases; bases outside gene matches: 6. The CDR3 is CATSRDTGGRTDTQYF. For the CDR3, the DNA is TGTGCCACCAGCAGAGATACGGGCGGGAGAACAGATACGCAGTATTTT.

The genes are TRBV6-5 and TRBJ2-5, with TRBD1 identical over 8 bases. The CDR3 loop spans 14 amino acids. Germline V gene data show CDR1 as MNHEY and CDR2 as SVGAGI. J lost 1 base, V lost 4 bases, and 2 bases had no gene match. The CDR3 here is CASSFGQGQETQYF. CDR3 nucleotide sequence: TGTGCCAGCAGTTTCGGACAGGGCCAAGAGACCCAGTACTTC.